This TCR beta chain was found in a study of sequential checkpoint blockade in melanoma (dated by TCRdb to between 2019 and 2020). Regarding the complete study: Using 1:1 randomization, the trial assigned patients either to first-line nivolumab followed by ipilimumab (arm A) or to ipilimumab followed by nivolumab (arm B). Maintenance nivolumab was given following each of the two trial sequences.

TCRbeta CDR3 regions were immunosequenced from genomic DNA with the immunoSEQ Assay. Before high-throughput sequencing, the genomic DNA was amplified using bias-controlled multiplex PCR. The authors' analysis ran thus. To quantify the absolute abundance of each unique TCRbeta CDR3 region, the sequences were collapsed and filtered. Clonality, defined as 1 minus Pielou's evenness, was calculated using productive rearrangements only. Clones with significantly greater frequencies in on-treatment versus baseline samples were identified using a previously published method. This immuneACCESS table, as held by TCRdb, lists in-frame sequences with V and J called but not all clones. Of the missing ones, under half trace to an unresolved V gene in checked studies; the others have no known cause. Clonal size and the V and J genes are those of that table, whereas D and trimming came from the DNA. This sample gives approximately 28,000 clones in total; about 89% of them show up just once. The ten most abundant clones make up approximately 14% of the sample.

Notes on this clone: Its antigen specificity is not known. Base-call qualities are not available, and no considerably larger clone is one nucleotide away.

Explained via the paper, the treatment or condition label denotes: randomized to nivolumab then ipilimumab (arm A) or the reverse (arm B). Prior DNA-damaging chemotherapy had not been received by any trial patient. On a FACS Aria II flow cytometer, live CD3+CD8+ cells that were negative for CD19 and CD56 were sorted from thawed PBMCs. Samples came from patients with melanoma in CheckMate 064, a randomized, open-label phase II trial of sequential checkpoint blockade. Peripheral blood mononuclear cells were collected by leukapheresis, purified with Ficoll-Paque, and frozen in human serum with roughly 10% DMSO. Right after sorting, the blood CD3+CD8+ cells were verified to be >95% pure, and DNA extraction followed. Study-level results and caveats: Larger, independent patient cohorts are needed to validate the response-prediction model that combines TCR metrics and mutation burden.

Per the germline V gene, SGHRS is the CDR1 and YFSETQ is the CDR2. V was cut back by 5 bases and J by 5 bases, leaving a gap of 10 bases between them. The CDR3 has 12 amino acids, counting the end cysteine and phenylalanine. Of all the DNA, just the CDR3 is kept, 36 bases in frame from base 1. The sequences come from CD8+ T cells sorted from blood (inferred from file names), collected from a patient given nivolumab and ipilimumab in sequence. The clonotype comes from a human donor with melanoma. Here the chain combines TRBV5-1 and TRBJ1-2; the D gene lacks a confident call. This receptor carries the CDR3 CASSRGLYGYTF. The DNA is TGCGCCAGCAGTCGAGGACTTTATGGCTACACCTTC.